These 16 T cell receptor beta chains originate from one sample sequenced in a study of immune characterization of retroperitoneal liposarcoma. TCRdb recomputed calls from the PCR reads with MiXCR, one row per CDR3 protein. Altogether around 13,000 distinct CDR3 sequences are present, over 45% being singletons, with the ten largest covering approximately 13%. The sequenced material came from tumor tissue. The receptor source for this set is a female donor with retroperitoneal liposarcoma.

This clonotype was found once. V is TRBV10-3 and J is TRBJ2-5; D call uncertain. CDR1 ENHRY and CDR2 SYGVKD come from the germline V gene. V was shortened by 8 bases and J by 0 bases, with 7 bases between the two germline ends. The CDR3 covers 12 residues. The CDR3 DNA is TGTGCCATCGCCTCGAACCAAGAGACCCAGTACTTC. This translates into CAIASNQETQYF.

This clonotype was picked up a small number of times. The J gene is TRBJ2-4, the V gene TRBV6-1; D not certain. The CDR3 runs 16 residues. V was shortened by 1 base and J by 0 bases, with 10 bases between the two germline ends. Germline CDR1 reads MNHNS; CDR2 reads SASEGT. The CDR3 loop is CASSEETKLAKNIQYF. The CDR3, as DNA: TGTGCCAGCAGTGAAGAAACAAAGCTAGCCAAAAACATTCAGTACTTC.

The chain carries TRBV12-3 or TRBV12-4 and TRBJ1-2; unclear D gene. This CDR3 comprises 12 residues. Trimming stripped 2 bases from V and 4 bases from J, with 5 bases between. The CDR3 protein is CASSLNSYGYTF. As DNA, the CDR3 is TGTGCCAGCAGTTTAAACAGCTATGGCTACACCTTC.

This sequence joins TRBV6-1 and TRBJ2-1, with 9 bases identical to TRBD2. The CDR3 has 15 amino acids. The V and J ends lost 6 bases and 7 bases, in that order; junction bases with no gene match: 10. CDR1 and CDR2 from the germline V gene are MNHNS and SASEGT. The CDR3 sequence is CASRRTGTSLNEQFF. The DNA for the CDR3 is TGTGCCAGCAGAAGAACCGGGACTAGCCTTAATGAGCAGTTCTTC.

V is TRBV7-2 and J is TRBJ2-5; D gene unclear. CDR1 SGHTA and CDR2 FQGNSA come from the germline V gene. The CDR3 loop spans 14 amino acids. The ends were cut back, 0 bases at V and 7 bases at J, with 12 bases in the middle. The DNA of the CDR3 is TGTGCCAGCAGCTTAGCGGGTCGTTGGGGGACCCAGTACTTC. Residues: CASSLAGRWGTQYF.

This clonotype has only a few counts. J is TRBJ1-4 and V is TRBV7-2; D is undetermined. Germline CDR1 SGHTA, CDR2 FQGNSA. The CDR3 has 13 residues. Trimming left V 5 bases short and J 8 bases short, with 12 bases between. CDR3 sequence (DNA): TGTGCCAGCAGCGCCAATAGGTGGGAAAAACTGTTTTTT. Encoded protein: CASSANRWEKLFF. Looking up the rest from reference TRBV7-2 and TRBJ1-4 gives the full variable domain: GAGVSQSPSNKVTEKGKDVELRCDPISGHTALYWYRQSLGQGLEFLIYFQGNSAPDKSGLPSDRFSAERTGGSVSTLTIQRTQQEDSAVYLCASSANRWEKLFFGSGTQLSVL.

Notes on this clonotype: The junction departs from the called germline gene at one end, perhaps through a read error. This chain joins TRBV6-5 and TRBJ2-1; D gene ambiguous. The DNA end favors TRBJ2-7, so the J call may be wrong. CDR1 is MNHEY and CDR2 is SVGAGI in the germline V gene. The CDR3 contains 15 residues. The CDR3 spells CAGSDLSARYNEQYF. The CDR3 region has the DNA TGTGCCGGCAGTGACTTGAGCGCTCGGTACAATGAGCAGTACTTC.

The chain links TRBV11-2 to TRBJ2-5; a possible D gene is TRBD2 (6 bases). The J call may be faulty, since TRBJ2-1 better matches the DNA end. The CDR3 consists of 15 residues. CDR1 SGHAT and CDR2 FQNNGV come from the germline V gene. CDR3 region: CASSFSRGSQETQFF. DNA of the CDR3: TGTGCCAGCAGCTTCTCTCGGGGGAGCCAAGAGACCCAGTTCTTC.

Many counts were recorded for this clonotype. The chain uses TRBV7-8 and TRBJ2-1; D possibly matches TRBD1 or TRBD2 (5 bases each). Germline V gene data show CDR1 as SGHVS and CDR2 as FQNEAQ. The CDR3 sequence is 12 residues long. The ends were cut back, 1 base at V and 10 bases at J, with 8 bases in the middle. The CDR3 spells CASSLVRGEQFF. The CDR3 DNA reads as TGTGCCAGCAGCTTAGTGAGGGGCGAGCAGTTCTTC.

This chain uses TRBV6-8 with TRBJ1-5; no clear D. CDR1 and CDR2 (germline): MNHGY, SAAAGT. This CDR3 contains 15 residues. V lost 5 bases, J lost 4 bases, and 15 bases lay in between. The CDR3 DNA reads TGTGCCAGCAGTGTTACTTCCGAAGCAAATCAGCCCCAGCATTTT. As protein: CASSVTSEANQPQHF.

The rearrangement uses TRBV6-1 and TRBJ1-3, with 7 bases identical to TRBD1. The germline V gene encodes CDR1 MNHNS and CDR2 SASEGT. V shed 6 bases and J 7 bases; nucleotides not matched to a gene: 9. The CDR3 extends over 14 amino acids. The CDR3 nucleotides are TGTGCCAGCAGGCCTGACAGGGTCGGGAACACCATATATTTT. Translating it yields CASRPDRVGNTIYF.

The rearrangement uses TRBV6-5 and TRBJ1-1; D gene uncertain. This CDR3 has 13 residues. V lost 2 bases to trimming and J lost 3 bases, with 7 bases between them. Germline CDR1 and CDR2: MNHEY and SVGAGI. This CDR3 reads CASSYSTYTEAFF. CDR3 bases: TGTGCCAGCAGTTACAGTACTTACACTGAAGCTTTCTTT.

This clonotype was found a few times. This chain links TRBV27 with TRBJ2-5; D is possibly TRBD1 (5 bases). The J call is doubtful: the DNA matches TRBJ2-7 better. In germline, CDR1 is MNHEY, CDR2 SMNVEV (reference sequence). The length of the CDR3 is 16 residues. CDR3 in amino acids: CASSLFSRAYPYEQYF. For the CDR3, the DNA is TGTGCCAGCAGTTTATTTTCCAGGGCCTACCCCTACGAGCAGTACTTC.

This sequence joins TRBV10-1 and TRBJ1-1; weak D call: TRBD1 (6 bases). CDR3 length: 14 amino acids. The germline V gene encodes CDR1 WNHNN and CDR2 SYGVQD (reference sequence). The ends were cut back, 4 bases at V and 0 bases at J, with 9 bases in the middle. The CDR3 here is CASSAGHMNTEAFF. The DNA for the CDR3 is TGCGCCAGCAGTGCGGGACACATGAACACTGAAGCTTTCTTT.

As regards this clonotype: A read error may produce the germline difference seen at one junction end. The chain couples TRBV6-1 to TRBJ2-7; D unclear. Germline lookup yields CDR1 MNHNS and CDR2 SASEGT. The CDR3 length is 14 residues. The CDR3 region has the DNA TGTCCCAGCAGTGAAGGTTTGAGCCTCGTAACCCAGTACTTC. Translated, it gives CPSSEGLSLVTQYF.

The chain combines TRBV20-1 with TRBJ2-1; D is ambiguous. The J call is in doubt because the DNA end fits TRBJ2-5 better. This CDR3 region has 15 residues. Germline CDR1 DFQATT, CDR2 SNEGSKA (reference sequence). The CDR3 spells CSARDVGGIQETQYF. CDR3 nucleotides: TGCAGTGCTAGAGATGTCGGTGGGATCCAAGAGACCCAGTACTTC.